Listed below are T cell receptor beta chains from one sample, sequenced in a study of T cells in Graves' hyperthyroidism and ophthalmopathy. TCRdb recomputed calls from the multiplex PCR reads with MiXCR, one row per CDR3 protein. Here the sample spans a few hundred thousand distinct CDR3 sequences, about 20% being singletons. The sample was blood. The receptors originated from a man aged 30 to 39 with Graves' ophthalmopathy. Both conserved end residues are part of each CDR3.

TRBJ1-1,TRBV28,CASSWDGSEAFF
TRBJ1-2,TRBV6-1,CASSTPTQGNYGYTF
TRBJ2-3,TRBV7-9,CASSPPRSSTDTQYF
TRBJ2-5,TRBV20-1,CSATTGFEETQYF
TRBJ2-7,TRBV11-3,CASSLHRGSYEQYF
TRBJ2-7,TRBV7-2,CASSYPERTYEQYF
TRBJ2-3,TRBV5-1,CASSEGVVDTQYF
TRBJ1-4,TRBV6-1,CASTRDRNEKLFF
TRBJ2-4,TRBV6-1,CASGNSGRSRGGSAKNIQYF
TRBJ2-1,TRBV11-3,CASSLVAGGEGEQFF
TRBJ2-7,TRBV7-8,CASSSRRLAAYEQYF
TRBJ2-7,TRBV12-3/TRBV12-4,CASSFDSGARHEQYF
TRBJ2-1,TRBV3-1,CASSKNIGTSGINEQFF
TRBJ2-6,TRBV15,CATSRNSGANVLTF
TRBJ2-5,TRBV5-4,CASSLELAGGTGETQYF
TRBJ2-3,TRBV7-8,CASSPRLKSGSVGTDTQYF
TRBJ2-3,TRBV20-1,CSAGGQLLTDTQYF
TRBJ1-4,TRBV27,CASSTNRGTEKLFF
TRBJ1-1,TRBV11-2,CASSTRGGQNTEAFF
TRBJ1-1,TRBV25-1,CASSESGNTEAFF
TRBJ1-4,TRBV3-1,CASSRGPRTNEKLFF
TRBJ2-7,TRBV11-2,CASSLAGRREQYF
TRBJ2-1,TRBV5-1,CASRTSGGSYNEQFF
TRBJ1-1,TRBV10-3,CAIRTGQGAEAFF
TRBJ1-2,TRBV4-1,CASSQGPFVGTDYGYTF
TRBJ1-5,TRBV6-6,CASSYSINQPQHF
TRBJ2-2,TRBV20-1,CSARTGTNPSGELFF
TRBJ2-1,TRBV6-1,CASSAGTPWDEQFF
TRBJ2-1,TRBV2,CASSEQAGGAHEQFF
TRBJ1-2,TRBV6-1,CASRAEGHGYTF
TRBJ1-1,TRBV10-2,CASSEPGQGRRGEAFF
TRBJ1-6,TRBV3-1,CASSDTPLDNSPLHF
TRBJ1-4,TRBV6-9,CASSSTTGGTEKLFF
TRBJ1-2,TRBV19,CASSEDRTGYTF
TRBJ1-2,TRBV20-1,CSARATGTGANYGYTF
TRBJ2-2,TRBV7-3,CASSPRTSASSTGELFF
TRBJ1-2,TRBV5-4,CASSSDRAYLYTF
TRBJ2-7,TRBV5-6,CASTAGTGSYEQYF
TRBJ1-6,TRBV6-1,CASSGKQGSPLHF
TRBJ1-1,TRBV11-2,CASSFGRPEAFF
TRBJ2-1,TRBV7-8,CASNLLAGSYNEQFF
TRBJ2-1,TRBV6-1,CASSTDRVKQFF
TRBJ1-2,TRBV2,CASRPIFGTYGYTF
TRBJ1-6,TRBV5-6,CASSLWGISTPLHF
TRBJ2-7,TRBV18,CASSPPSDNEQYF
TRBJ1-1,TRBV5-5,CASTDSWRDSEAFF
TRBJ2-2,TRBV19,CASTYRGTGELFF
TRBJ2-3,TRBV19,CASSLTSGSNTDTQYF
TRBJ2-2,TRBV6-1,CASIPDPYTGELFF
TRBJ1-4,TRBV11-1,CASSLVAVNEKLFF
TRBJ2-5,TRBV24-1,CATSGGVETQYF